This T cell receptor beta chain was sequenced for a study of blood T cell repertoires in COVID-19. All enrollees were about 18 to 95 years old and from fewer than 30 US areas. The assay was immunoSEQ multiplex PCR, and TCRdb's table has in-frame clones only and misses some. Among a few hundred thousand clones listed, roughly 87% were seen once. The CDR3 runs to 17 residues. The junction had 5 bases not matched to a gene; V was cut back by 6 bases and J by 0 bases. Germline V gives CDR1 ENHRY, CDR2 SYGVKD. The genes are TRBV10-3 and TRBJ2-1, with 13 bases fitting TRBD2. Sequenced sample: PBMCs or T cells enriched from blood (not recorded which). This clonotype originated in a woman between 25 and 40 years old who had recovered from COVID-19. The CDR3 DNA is TGTGCCATCAGCAAGACTAGCGGGGGGTCCTCCTACAATGAGCAGTTCTTC. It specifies CAISKTSGGSSYNEQFF.